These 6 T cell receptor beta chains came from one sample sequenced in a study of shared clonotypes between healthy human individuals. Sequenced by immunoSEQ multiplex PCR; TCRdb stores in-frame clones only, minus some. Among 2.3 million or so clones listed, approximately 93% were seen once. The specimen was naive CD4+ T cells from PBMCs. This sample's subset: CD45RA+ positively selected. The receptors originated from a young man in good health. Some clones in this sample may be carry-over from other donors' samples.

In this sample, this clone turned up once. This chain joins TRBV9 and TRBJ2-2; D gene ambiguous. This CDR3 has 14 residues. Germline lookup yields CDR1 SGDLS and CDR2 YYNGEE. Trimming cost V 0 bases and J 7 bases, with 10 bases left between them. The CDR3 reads CASSVVSGGGELFF. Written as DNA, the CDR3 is TGTGCCAGCAGCGTAGTATCGGGCGGCGGGGAGCTGTTTTTT.

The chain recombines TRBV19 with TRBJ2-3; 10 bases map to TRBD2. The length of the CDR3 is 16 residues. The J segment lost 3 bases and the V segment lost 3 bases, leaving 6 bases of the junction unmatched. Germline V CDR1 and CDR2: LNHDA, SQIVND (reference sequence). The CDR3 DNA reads TGTGCCAGTAGTATGCCCCAAGCGGGAGGGACAGATACGCAGTATTTT. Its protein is CASSMPQAGGTDTQYF.

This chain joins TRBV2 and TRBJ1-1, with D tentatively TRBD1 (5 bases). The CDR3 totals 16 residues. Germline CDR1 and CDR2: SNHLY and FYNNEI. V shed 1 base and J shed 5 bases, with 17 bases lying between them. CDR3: CASSEGRASQGTEAFF. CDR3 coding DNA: TGTGCCAGCAGTGAAGGACGGGCCTCCCAGGGTACTGAAGCTTTCTTT.

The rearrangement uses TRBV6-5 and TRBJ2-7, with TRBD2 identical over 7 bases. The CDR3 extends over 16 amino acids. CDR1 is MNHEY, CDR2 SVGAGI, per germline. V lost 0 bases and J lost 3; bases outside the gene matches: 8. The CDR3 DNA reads TGTGCCAGCAGTTACTCGTTTGCGCCGGGGGGCTACGAGCAGTACTTC. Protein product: CASSYSFAPGGYEQYF.

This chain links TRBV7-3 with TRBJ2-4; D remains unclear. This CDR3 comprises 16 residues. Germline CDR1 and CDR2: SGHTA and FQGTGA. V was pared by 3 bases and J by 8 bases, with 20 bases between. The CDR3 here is CASSFFSSSVDHIQYF. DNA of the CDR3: TGTGCCAGCAGCTTTTTCTCATCTAGTGTAGACCACATTCAGTACTTC.

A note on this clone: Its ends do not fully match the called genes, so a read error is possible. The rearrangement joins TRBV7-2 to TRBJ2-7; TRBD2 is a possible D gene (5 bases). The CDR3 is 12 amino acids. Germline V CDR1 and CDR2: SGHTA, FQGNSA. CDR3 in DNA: TGTGCCAGCAGCTCGGGGTCTAGCCGTATGAACTTC. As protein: CASSSGSSRMNF.